A selection of T cell receptor beta chains follows, all from one sample in a study of cytomegalovirus exposure and HLA in healthy donors. Generated by immunoSEQ multiplex PCR, the TCRdb table keeps only in-frame clones and is missing some. Of approximately 140,000 clones in the sample, 55% to 75% were seen once. Input material: PBMCs. These receptors originate from a human donor in good health. Both conserved end residues are part of each CDR3. Each record gives: V gene, D gene, CDR3 length, clone size, J gene, CDR3 DNA, CDR3 protein. D genes are given only for firm matches. The size of a clone is reported for some rows only, either as once, few or many, or as a class for expanded clones.

TRBV5-6,.,13,few,TRBJ2-5,TGTGCCAGCAGCCCTCGTCAGGGGGAGACCCAGTACTTC,CASSPRQGETQYF
TRBV19,.,13,.,TRBJ2-7,TGTGCCAGTAGTATAGGGGGCACGAACGAGCAGTACTTC,CASSIGGTNEQYF
TRBV19,.,12,.,TRBJ1-1,TGTGCCAGTAGTATAGCCGGACAGGAAGCTTTCTTT,CASSIAGQEAFF
TRBV4-3,TRBD1,16,.,TRBJ2-3,TGCGCCAGCAGCCAAGATGAGGGGGCCGGCACAGATACGCAGTATTTT,CASSQDEGAGTDTQYF
TRBV7-2,TRBD1,15,.,TRBJ2-5,TGTGCCAGCAGCTTAGGAACAGGGGCCTGGGGGACCCAGTACTTC,CASSLGTGAWGTQYF
TRBV11-2,.,13,few,TRBJ1-2,TGTGCCAGCAGCACGGAGTTTAACTATGGCTACACCTTC,CASSTEFNYGYTF
TRBV10-3,.,14,.,TRBJ2-7,TGTGCCATCAGTGAGGTTGGCAGCTCCTACGAGCAGTACTTC,CAISEVGSSYEQYF
TRBV15,TRBD1,14,.,TRBJ2-1,TGTGCCACCAGCAAAGGACAGGGGGACAATGAGCAGTTCTTC,CATSKGQGDNEQFF
TRBV15,.,15,.,TRBJ1-1,TGTGCCACCAGCAGAGTGGCAGGGTCGAACACTGAAGCTTTCTTT,CATSRVAGSNTEAFF
TRBV28,TRBD2,15,.,TRBJ2-7,TGTGCCAGCAGTCCTCAGACTAGCGGGAGGAACGAGCAGTACTTC,CASSPQTSGRNEQYF
TRBV30,.,13,.,TRBJ1-1,TGTGCCTGGGCTCGGGAGGGTACCACTGAAGCTTTCTTT,CAWAREGTTEAFF
TRBV30,TRBD1,15,.,TRBJ2-3,TGTGCCTGGGGCCCCGGGACAGGGTTGGTAGATACGCAGTATTTT,CAWGPGTGLVDTQYF
TRBV5-4,TRBD1,14,.,TRBJ2-1,TGTGCCAGCAGCTTGGAGGGGGCGCGGAATGAGCAGTTCTTC,CASSLEGARNEQFF
TRBV30,.,13,few,TRBJ1-3,TGTGCCTGGGATCGGGGGGCGCGAAACACCATATATTTT,CAWDRGARNTIYF
TRBV5-8,TRBD1,18,.,TRBJ1-5,TGTGCCAGCAGCCCCGGGACAGGGGGCCTACATAGCAATCAGCCCCAGCATTTT,CASSPGTGGLHSNQPQHF
TRBV2,TRBD2,16,.,TRBJ2-5,TGTGCCAGCAGCCTTGGGGGGGGCGGGAGGAGGGAGACCCAGTACTTC,CASSLGGGGRRETQYF
TRBV18,TRBD1,15,.,TRBJ1-4,TGTGCCAGCTCACCCCGACAGGGGGAGAGTGAAAAACTGTTTTTT,CASSPRQGESEKLFF
TRBV2,.,13,.,TRBJ1-1,TGTGCCAGCAGTGATGTTAGGACTTCTGAAGCTTTCTTT,CASSDVRTSEAFF
TRBV7-9,TRBD2,12,.,TRBJ2-1,TGTGCCAGCAGCCGCGGGGGGGATGAGCAGTTCTTC,CASSRGGDEQFF
TRBV28,TRBD2,15,few,TRBJ2-7,TGTGCCAGCAGTCCCCGACTAGCGGGAATCTACGAGCAGTACTTC,CASSPRLAGIYEQYF
TRBV5-1,TRBD1,16,.,TRBJ2-1,TGCGCCAGCAGCCCCGCCCCACAGGGGGCGCGGAATGAGCAGTTCTTC,CASSPAPQGARNEQFF
TRBV7-2,.,16,.,TRBJ2-2,TGTGCCAGCAGCGCTGGGTTGGGCTCAAACACCGGGGAGCTGTTTTTT,CASSAGLGSNTGELFF
TRBV4-2,.,16,.,TRBJ2-7,TGTGCCAGCAGCCAAGATAACGGGGGGACAATTTACGAGCAGTACTTC,CASSQDNGGTIYEQYF
TRBV11-2,.,18,.,TRBJ2-6,TGTGCCAGCAGCTTAAATGGGGGACTGATCTCTGGGGCCAACGTCCTGACTTTC,CASSLNGGLISGANVLTF
TRBV10-3,.,16,.,TRBJ2-7,TGTGCCATCAGTGAGTACCCTAGCGCGAGCTCCTACGAGCAGTGCTTC,CAISEYPSASSYEQCF
TRBV28,.,16,few,TRBJ1-1,TGTGCCAGCCGGGTGAGGGGGGGAGGGACGAACACTGAAGCTTTCTTT,CASRVRGGGTNTEAFF
TRBV4-2,.,11,few,TRBJ1-2,TGTGCCAGCAGCGCCAGGGGTGGCTACACCTTC,CASSARGGYTF
TRBV7-7,TRBD2,15,.,TRBJ2-5,TGTGCCAGCAGCTTAGAAGCTAGCGGACAAGAGACCCAGTACTTC,CASSLEASGQETQYF